Below are 9 T cell receptor beta chains sequenced from a single sample in a study of Ad26.COV2.S vaccination and SARS-CoV-2 variants listed by TCRdb under 2021. This specimen's treatment or condition label, interpreted: around 19 received Ad26.COV2.S at low or high dose, single or two shots; roughly five received placebo; per-sample allocation not given. Repertoires of vaccine and placebo recipients were sequenced from samples taken on day 63 after the first injection. To prepare the library, the immunoSEQ multiplex PCR assay was applied. As stored in TCRdb, this immuneACCESS dataset retains in-frame rearrangements with V and J assigned. A fraction of the clones does not appear; measured against another copy, unresolved V genes explain less than half of the discrepancy, and the remainder lacks a known reason. A total of approximately 280,000 clones appear in this sample, over 75% of them only once. The ten largest clones represent about 3.1% of the sample.

The specimen was peripheral blood, collected in a trial of Ad26.COV2.S vaccine versus placebo. The receptors shown here come from a person between 18 and 59 years old who received the Ad26.COV2.S COVID-19 vaccine or a placebo.

This chain uses TRBV24-1 with TRBJ2-5; D remains unclear. Germline V gives CDR1 KGHDR, CDR2 SFDVKD. Trimming took 5 bases from V and 7 from J, leaving 13 bases between them. The CDR3 extends over 13 amino acids. In DNA form, the CDR3 reads TGTGCCACCAGTGTGGCAGGTTCGATGACCCAGTACTTC. It yields the protein CATSVAGSMTQYF.

The chain combines TRBV19 with TRBJ1-5, with TRBD1 matching 8 bases. Germline V gene lookup returns CDR1 LNHDA and CDR2 SQIVND (reference sequence). The length of the CDR3 is 16 residues. V shed 1 base, J shed 1 base, and the junction held 3 bases outside the gene matches. The CDR3 nucleotides read TGTGCCAGTAGTATAGGGGGGACAGGAAGCAATCAGCCCCAGCATTTT. This sequence encodes CASSIGGTGSNQPQHF.

This clone was seen only once. The chain recombines TRBV5-1 with TRBJ2-7; 9 positions match TRBD2. CDR1 is SGHRS and CDR2 is YFSETQ in the germline V gene. There are 15 residues in the CDR3. J gave up 11 bases and V 0 bases, and 12 bases lay outside the gene matches. The CDR3 is CASSLAPGLAGREYF. DNA of the CDR3: TGCGCCAGCAGCTTGGCGCCGGGGCTAGCGGGAAGGGAGTACTTC. The complete variable domain, with remaining parts taken from reference TRBV5-1 and TRBJ2-7, reads KAGVTQTPRYLIKTRGQQVTLSCSPISGHRSVSWYQQTPGQGLQFLFEYFSETQRNKGNFPGRFSGRQFSNSRSEMNVSTLELGDSALYLCASSLAPGLAGREYFGPGTRLTVT.

The chain combines TRBV18 with TRBJ2-1, with TRBD1 matching over 8 bases. Trimming removed 5 bases from V and 7 bases from J; junction bases left unmatched: 7. The CDR3 consists of 14 residues. The germline gives CDR1 KGHSH, CDR2 LQKENI. CDR3 sequence (DNA): TGTGCCAGCTCATCAGGGGGCGTCGTTAATGAGCAGTTCTTC. This sequence encodes CASSSGGVVNEQFF.

The sample holds a few counts of this clone. V is TRBV5-8 and J is TRBJ1-5; TRBD1 might be the D (6 bases). There are 16 residues in the CDR3. V gave up 5 bases and J gave up 1 base, with 16 bases separating them. CDR1 and CDR2 from the germline V gene are SGHTS and YDEGEE. This CDR3 is CASSAGQFWSNQPQHF. The CDR3 coding sequence is TGTGCCAGCAGTGCTGGACAGTTCTGGAGCAATCAGCCCCAGCATTTT.

The CDR3 protein is CASDYGQGANYGYTF. The CDR3 DNA sequence: TGTGCCAGCGACTACGGACAGGGGGCTAACTATGGCTACACCTTC. The V and J genes are TRBV7-9 and TRBJ1-2; 10 nucleotides match TRBD1. The CDR3 runs to 15 residues. CDR1 is SEHNR, CDR2 FQNEAQ, per germline (reference sequence). Trimming removed 8 bases from V and 0 bases from J; junction bases left unmatched: 6.

The chain is built from TRBV5-1 and TRBJ2-7; D perhaps matches TRBD1 (5 bases). The V gene lost 3 bases and the J gene lost 6 bases, with 19 bases spanning the gap. This CDR3 contains 15 residues. The V gene's germline CDR1 is SGHRS and CDR2 YFSETQ. CDR3 nucleotides: TGCGCCAGCAGCTCCGACAGCAACTCGCTTGGCGAGCAGTACTTC. It translates to CASSSDSNSLGEQYF.

This rearrangement joins TRBV10-1 to TRBJ1-2, with 10 bases that match TRBD1. J gave up 13 bases and V 3 bases, and 11 bases lay outside the gene matches. Germline V lookup: CDR1 WNHNN, CDR2 SYGVQD (reference sequence). CDR3 size: 14 residues. DNA of the CDR3: TGCGCCAGCAGTGATCCCGGGACAGGGGTGAAAGTCACCTTC. It specifies CASSDPGTGVKVTF.

DNA for the CDR3: TGTGCCAGCAGTCCCGAGCGCGAGCAGTACTTC. As protein: CASSPEREQYF. This sequence joins TRBV27 and TRBJ2-7; D remains unclear. This CDR3 comprises 11 residues. The ends were cut back, 5 bases at V and 6 bases at J, with 8 bases in the middle. Germline loops: CDR1 MNHEY, CDR2 SMNVEV (reference sequence).